Presented here are 15 T cell receptor beta chains from one specimen sequenced in a study of blood T cell repertoires in COVID-19. The protocol was immunoSEQ multiplex PCR, while the TCRdb copy is restricted to in-frame clones and leaves out a portion. Among about 200,000 clones, 80% were seen once, and the ten largest hold about 13%. The sequenced sample consisted of peripheral blood. The receptors here all came from a human donor in a cohort sampled during active COVID-19.

This clone was observed once. The J gene is TRBJ2-5, the V gene TRBV28; the D gene is possibly TRBD1 (6 bases). The CDR3 is made up of 16 amino acids. V lost 2 bases to trimming and J lost 6 bases, with 19 bases between them. Germline V gene data show CDR1 as MDHEN and CDR2 as SYDVKM. CDR3 DNA: TGTGCCAGCAGTTTAGGGACAAATGGACATTTTAAGACCCAGTACTTC. This sequence encodes CASSLGTNGHFKTQYF.

V is TRBV10-3 and J is TRBJ1-6; the D is unclear. Looked up from germline, CDR1 is ENHRY and CDR2 is SYGVKD. The CDR3 contains 15 residues. The V gene lost 7 bases and the J gene lost 5 bases, with 15 bases spanning the gap. The CDR3 spells CAITPRGLNNSPLHF. CDR3 in DNA: TGTGCCATCACCCCGCGAGGGCTGAATAATTCACCCCTCCACTTT.

The chain is built from TRBV27 and TRBJ1-2, with D unresolved. Trimming left V 2 bases short and J 7 bases short, with 8 bases between. The CDR3 length is 12 residues. Per germline, CDR1 MNHEY and CDR2 SMNVEV (reference sequence). The CDR3 here is CASSLRGFGYTF. The CDR3, as DNA: TGTGCCAGCAGTTTAAGAGGGTTTGGCTACACCTTC.

The J gene is TRBJ1-2, the V gene TRBV28, with 9 bases matching TRBD1. Unmatched junction bases numbered 15, after V lost 8 bases and J lost 5 bases. This CDR3 is built from 16 residues. Germline-derived CDR1 and CDR2 are MDHEN and SYDVKM. The CDR3 protein is CASHGQGPSTRYGYTF. The CDR3 nucleotides are TGTGCCAGCCACGGACAGGGGCCTTCAACGAGGTATGGCTACACCTTC.

The chain carries TRBV24-1 and TRBJ2-5; TRBD2 is a possible D gene (5 bases). CDR3 length equals 16 residues. Germline V gene data show CDR1 as KGHDR and CDR2 as SFDVKD. V lost 4 bases, J lost 0 bases, and 14 bases lay in between. The CDR3 bases are TGTGCCACCAGTGAAGGAGCGGCTGCGTACCAAGAGACCCAGTACTTC. The encoded protein is CATSEGAAAYQETQYF.

V usage is TRBV18 and J usage is TRBJ2-2; 8 bases match TRBD1. The V gene's germline CDR1 is KGHSH and CDR2 LQKENI. The junction had 0 bases not matched to a gene; V was cut back by 3 bases and J by 3 bases. The CDR3 contains 14 residues. The CDR3 DNA is TGTGCCAGCTCACCGGACAGGGACACCGGGGAGCTGTTTTTT. Amino acids: CASSPDRDTGELFF.

This chain connects TRBV2 to TRBJ1-4, with 8 bases fitting TRBD1. The CDR3 has 14 residues. From germline, CDR1 is SNHLY and CDR2 FYNNEI. The trim removed 5 bases at V and 6 bases at J, leaving 5 bases unmatched. CDR3 coding DNA: TGTGCCAGCAGTTTTGGACAGGGTGATGAAAAACTGTTTTTT. Its protein product is CASSFGQGDEKLFF.

The chain recombines TRBV6-5 with TRBJ2-4; the D is unclear. The germline V gene encodes CDR1 MNHEY and CDR2 SVGAGI. The CDR3 consists of 13 residues. Between the trimmed V and J ends, which lost 5 bases and 2 bases, there was a span of 7 bases. This CDR3 is CASSQQTKNIQYF. CDR3 bases: TGTGCCAGCAGTCAACAAACCAAAAACATTCAGTACTTC.

The CDR3 coding sequence is TGTGCCAGCAGCCCCCGACCCGGGACTTTAAACATTCAGTACTTC. It translates to CASSPRPGTLNIQYF. The J gene is TRBJ2-4, the V gene TRBV11-2, with D possibly being TRBD2 (6 bases). V dropped 5 bases and J dropped 6 bases, with 17 bases sitting between them. CDR1 is SGHAT and CDR2 is FQNNGV in the germline V gene. CDR3 length: 15 amino acids. The full variable domain, completed using reference TRBV11-2 and TRBJ2-4, is EAGVAQSPRYKIIEKRQSVAFWCNPISGHATLYWYQQILGQGPKLLIQFQNNGVVDDSQLPKDRFSAERLKGVDSTLKIQPAKLEDSAVYLCASSPRPGTLNIQYFGAGTRLSVL.

The chain links TRBV2 to TRBJ2-7; no definite D call. Trimming removed 10 bases at V and 6 bases at J, with 13 bases between. The CDR3 length is 11 residues. The germline V gene has CDR1 SNHLY and CDR2 FYNNEI. CDR3 loop: CATSYKFEQYF. The CDR3 DNA reads as TGTGCCACCTCTTACAAATTCGAGCAGTACTTC. Full variable domain (rest looked up from reference TRBV2 and TRBJ2-7): EPEVTQTPSHQVTQMGQEVILRCVPISNHLYFYWYRQILGQKVEFLVSFYNNEISEKSEIFDDQFSVERPDGSNFTLKIRSTKLEDSAMYFCATSYKFEQYFGPGTRLTVT.

The chain uses TRBV6-2 or TRBV6-3 and TRBJ2-1; TRBD2 might be the D (5 bases). Germline values: CDR1 MNHEY, CDR2 SVGEGT. This CDR3 has 15 residues. V was pared by 3 bases and J by 7 bases, with 16 bases between. In nucleotides, the CDR3 is TGTGCCAGCAGTTATCGTACGGGGATGGGAAATGAGCAGTTCTTC. Protein: CASSYRTGMGNEQFF.

CDR3 sequence: CASRSESSYEQYF. DNA of the CDR3: TGTGCCAGCAGGTCCGAGTCAAGCTACGAGCAGTACTTC. V and J are TRBV6-5 and TRBJ2-7, with unresolved D. Between the trimmed V and J ends, which lost 6 bases and 3 bases, there was a span of 12 bases. Germline CDR1 reads MNHEY; CDR2 reads SVGAGI. There are 13 residues in the CDR3.

V gene TRBV9 combines with J gene TRBJ2-5; a possible D gene is TRBD1 (6 bases). This CDR3 has 15 amino acids. V lost 0 bases and J lost 3, with 12 bases in between. Per the germline V gene, CDR1 is SGDLS and CDR2 is YYNGEE. The CDR3, as DNA: TGTGCCAGCAGCGTAGGAGGGTCAGGGGAAGAGACCCAGTACTTC. It yields the protein CASSVGGSGEETQYF.

This clone showed up just once. The chain joins TRBV5-4 to TRBJ2-7; TRBD2 matches 11 bases. The CDR3 is 17 residues long. Germline V gene data show CDR1 as SGHNT and CDR2 as YYREEE (reference sequence). The J segment lost 6 bases and the V segment lost 4 bases, leaving 15 bases of the junction unmatched. The CDR3 nucleotides are TGTGCCAGCAGCCGGGGGGGTCCTAGCGGGGGGACCCGCGAGCAGTACTTC. This encodes CASSRGGPSGGTREQYF.

The V and J genes are TRBV7-2 and TRBJ2-7; D uncertain. Per the germline V gene, CDR1 is SGHTA and CDR2 is FQGNSA. V was shortened by 1 base and J by 3 bases, with 10 bases between the two germline ends. The CDR3 spans 14 residues. The CDR3 here is CASSLVGGNYEQYF. The CDR3 DNA is TGTGCCAGCAGCTTAGTTGGCGGAAACTACGAGCAGTACTTC.